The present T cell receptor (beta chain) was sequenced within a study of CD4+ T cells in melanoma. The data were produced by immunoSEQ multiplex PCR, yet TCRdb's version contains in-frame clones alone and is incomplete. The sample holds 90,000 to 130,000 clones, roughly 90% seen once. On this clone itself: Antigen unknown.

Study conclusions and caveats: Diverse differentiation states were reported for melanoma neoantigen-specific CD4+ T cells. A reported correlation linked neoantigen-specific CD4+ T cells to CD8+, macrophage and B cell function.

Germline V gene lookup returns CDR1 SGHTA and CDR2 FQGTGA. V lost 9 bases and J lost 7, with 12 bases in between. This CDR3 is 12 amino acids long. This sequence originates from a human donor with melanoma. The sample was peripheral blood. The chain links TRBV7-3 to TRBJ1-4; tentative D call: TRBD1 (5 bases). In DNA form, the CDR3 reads TGTGCCAGACACAGGAGAAGTGAAAAACTGTTTTTT. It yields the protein CARHRRSEKLFF.